These T cell receptor beta chains were read from a single sample in a study of vaccination and CD4 T cells after COVID-19. TCRdb independently ran MiXCR on the PCR reads; one entry per CDR3 protein. The sample contains about 15,000 distinct CDR3 sequences, approximately 52% of which appear only once. What these receptors recognize is not known. The sequencing sample was made of CD4+ T cells from blood, cultured in vitro. These receptors came from a human donor who had recovered from COVID-19. CDR3s include the opening cysteine and the closing phenylalanine or tryptophan. The D gene is left open where the match is weak. Part of the rows lack a size; the others show once, few, many or a class for expanded clones.

d_gene	abundance	v_gene	j_gene	CDR3aa	CDR3nt
NA	NA	TRBV2	TRBJ2-1	CASMRGTEQFF	TGTGCCAGCATGAGGGGGACAGAGCAGTTCTTC
TRBD1	NA	TRBV27	TRBJ1-6	CASSLQGNSYNSPLHF	TGTGCCAGCAGCCTACAGGGGAACTCCTATAATTCACCCCTCCACTTT
NA	NA	TRBV5-8	TRBJ2-3	CASSPMWTSDTQYF	TGTGCCAGCAGCCCGATGTGGACCTCAGATACGCAGTATTTT
NA	NA	TRBV7-2	TRBJ2-2	CASSLQGRKNTGELFF	TGTGCCAGCAGCTTACAGGGGCGAAAGAACACCGGGGAGCTGTTTTTT
NA	NA	TRBV6-5	TRBJ1-1	CASSYSRGSTEAFF	TGTGCCAGCAGTTACTCGAGAGGGAGCACTGAAGCTTTCTTT
NA	NA	TRBV7-6	TRBJ2-2	CASSLVSDSSGELFF	TGTGCCAGCAGCTTAGTCTCTGACAGTTCCGGGGAGCTGTTTTTT
TRBD1	NA	TRBV6-1	TRBJ2-7	CASSMTGYYEQYF	TGTGCCAGCAGCATGACAGGGTATTACGAGCAGTACTTC
NA	NA	TRBV24-1	TRBJ1-2	CATSDPQGVGGYTF	TGTGCCACCAGTGACCCACAGGGTGTGGGTGGCTACACCTTC
NA	NA	TRBV6-1	TRBJ1-5	CASSEFTWTLVGNQPQHF	TGTGCCAGCAGTGAATTTACCTGGACCCTAGTCGGCAATCAGCCCCAGCATTTT
NA	NA	TRBV11-3	TRBJ2-7	CASSLYPRSYEQYF	TGTGCCAGCAGCTTATACCCTCGTTCCTACGAGCAGTACTTC
NA	NA	TRBV7-2	TRBJ1-1	CASSGRAVEAFF	TGTGCCAGCAGCGGTAGGGCCGTTGAAGCTTTCTTT
TRBD1	NA	TRBV5-1	TRBJ1-2	CASSLLPGQGGGYTF	TGCGCCAGCAGCTTGTTGCCGGGACAGGGAGGTGGCTACACCTTC
NA	NA	TRBV6-2/TRBV6-3	TRBJ1-6	CATQGGNSPLHF	TGTGCCACCCAGGGAGGGAATTCACCCCTCCACTTT
NA	NA	TRBV19	TRBJ1-1	CASSVLLDTEAFF	TGTGCCAGTAGTGTCCTACTGGACACTGAAGCTTTCTTT
NA	few	TRBV2	TRBJ1-1	CASNPRPTALSTEAFF	TGTGCCAGCAACCCGCGACCGACGGCACTGAGCACTGAAGCTTTCTTT
NA	NA	TRBV18	TRBJ2-7	CASSPWGTADAYEQYF	TGTGCCAGCTCACCATGGGGTACAGCGGACGCCTACGAGCAGTACTTC
TRBD1	NA	TRBV18	TRBJ1-5	CASSQRDRVNQPQHF	TGTGCCAGCTCACAAAGGGACAGGGTTAATCAGCCCCAGCATTTT
NA	NA	TRBV6-5	TRBJ2-2	CASSYRGPRELFF	TGTGCCAGCAGTTACAGGGGCCCCAGGGAGCTGTTTTTT
TRBD2	NA	TRBV19	TRBJ2-1	CASSISSGSPYNEQFF	TGTGCCAGTAGTATTTCTAGCGGGAGCCCATACAATGAGCAGTTCTTC
NA	NA	TRBV30	TRBJ1-6	CAWRGRINSPLHF	TGTGCCTGGAGGGGGCGGATCAATTCACCCCTCCACTTT
NA	few	TRBV27	TRBJ1-5	CASSPGLNQPQHF	TGTGCCAGCAGCCCAGGGCTCAATCAGCCCCAGCATTTT
TRBD2	NA	TRBV11-2	TRBJ2-3	CASSSTSGNADTQYF	TGTGCCAGCAGCTCGACTAGCGGGAATGCAGATACGCAGTATTTT
TRBD2	NA	TRBV24-1	TRBJ2-5	CATSGPVGGWEETQYF	TGTGCCACCAGTGGTCCGGTGGGGGGGTGGGAAGAGACCCAGTACTTC
TRBD2	few	TRBV7-2	TRBJ2-2	CASTLLGGGGELFF	TGTGCCAGCACCCTCCTTGGGGGGGGCGGGGAGCTGTTTTTT
TRBD1	NA	TRBV6-2/TRBV6-3	TRBJ1-1	CASSLDRSEEAFF	TGTGCCAGCAGCCTGGACAGGTCCGAAGAAGCTTTCTTT
NA	few	TRBV7-9	TRBJ2-6	CASSPDGGSGANVLTF	TGTGCCAGCAGCCCGGACGGTGGCTCTGGGGCCAACGTCCTGACTTTC
TRBD2	NA	TRBV10-3	TRBJ2-5	CGIRGTRETQYF	TGTGGCATCAGAGGGACTAGGGAGACCCAGTACTTC
TRBD2	NA	TRBV28	TRBJ2-3	CASSFAGVTDTQYF	TGTGCCAGCAGTTTTGCGGGAGTGACAGATACGCAGTATTTT
NA	NA	TRBV19	TRBJ1-5	CASSRETSPNQPQHF	TGTGCCAGTAGTAGGGAGACAAGTCCCAATCAGCCCCAGCATTTT
NA	few	TRBV2	TRBJ1-3	CASSRQGSGNTIYF	TGTGCCAGCAGTCGTCAGGGGTCTGGAAACACCATATATTTT
TRBD2	few	TRBV27	TRBJ2-7	CASSLSMAGGGSYEQYF	TGTGCCAGCAGTTTATCGATGGCGGGAGGGGGATCATACGAGCAGTACTTC
TRBD1	NA	TRBV6-1	TRBJ1-5	CASSLRDRGLQPQHF	TGTGCCAGCAGTCTCCGGGACAGGGGCCTACAGCCCCAGCATTTT
NA	NA	TRBV30	TRBJ1-1	CAWVSRGSTEAFF	TGTGCCTGGGTCAGCAGGGGAAGCACTGAAGCTTTCTTT
NA	NA	TRBV19	TRBJ2-1	CASSLRRGGGNEQFF	TGTGCCAGTAGTCTCCGAAGGGGTGGTGGGAATGAGCAGTTCTTC
NA	few	TRBV7-8	TRBJ1-5	CASSFREGNQPQHF	TGTGCCAGCAGCTTTAGGGAGGGGAATCAGCCCCAGCATTTT
NA	NA	TRBV6-1	TRBJ2-1	CASSEGGGVHEQFF	TGTGCCAGCAGTGAAGGAGGAGGGGTTCATGAGCAGTTCTTC
NA	NA	TRBV9	TRBJ2-5	CASSEDWGTQYF	TGTGCCAGCAGCGAGGACTGGGGGACCCAGTACTTC
TRBD2	once	TRBV7-7	TRBJ2-5	CASSPQRGYQETQYF	TGTGCTAGCAGCCCACAGCGGGGCTACCAAGAGACCCAGTACTTC
NA	NA	TRBV9	TRBJ1-1	CASSGKIYTEAFF	TGTGCCAGCAGCGGAAAGATTTACACTGAAGCTTTCTTT
TRBD2	NA	TRBV12-3/TRBV12-4	TRBJ2-1	CASSFIIAGANEQFF	TGTGCCAGCAGTTTCATAATAGCGGGTGCCAATGAGCAGTTCTTC
NA	NA	TRBV5-4	TRBJ2-7	CASSSDGPQYF	TGTGCCAGCAGCTCGGATGGACCGCAGTACTTC
NA	NA	TRBV6-5	TRBJ2-5	CASSYSPGRETQYF	TGTGCCAGCAGTTACTCGCCAGGCCGGGAGACCCAGTACTTC
NA	NA	TRBV30	TRBJ2-5	CAWSNRGGETQYF	TGTGCCTGGAGTAACAGGGGGGGAGAGACCCAGTACTTC
TRBD1	NA	TRBV29-1	TRBJ1-4	CSVEGTGPTNEKLFF	TGCAGCGTGGAGGGGACAGGACCAACTAATGAAAAACTGTTTTTT
NA	NA	TRBV7-2	TRBJ1-1	CASSSFPRGNTEAFF	TGTGCCAGCAGCTCCTTTCCCAGGGGCAACACTGAAGCTTTCTTT
NA	NA	TRBV4-3	TRBJ1-1	CASSQGQAKAEAFF	TGCGCCAGCAGCCAAGGACAAGCGAAGGCTGAAGCTTTCTTT
NA	few	TRBV2	TRBJ1-2	CASSDPGRAYGYTF	TGTGCCAGCAGTGACCCCGGACGTGCCTATGGCTACACCTTC
NA	NA	TRBV5-1	TRBJ1-2	CASSFNGGYTF	TGCGCCAGCAGCTTCAATGGGGGCTACACCTTC
NA	once	TRBV7-2	TRBJ2-5	CASRDSLVETQYF	TGTGCCAGCAGAGACAGCTTGGTTGAGACCCAGTACTTC
NA	few	TRBV6-1	TRBJ1-5	CASRRGRGDQPQHF	TGTGCCAGCAGGCGGGGACGTGGGGATCAGCCCCAGCATTTT
NA	NA	TRBV10-1	TRBJ2-2	CASSRKELFF	TGCGCCAGCAGTCGGAAGGAACTGTTTTTT
NA	NA	TRBV12-3/TRBV12-4	TRBJ1-1	CASSPGQTNTEAFF	TGTGCCAGCAGTCCGGGACAAACGAACACTGAAGCTTTCTTT
TRBD1	few	TRBV19	TRBJ1-6	CASSITGVNSPLHF	TGTGCCAGTAGTATAACAGGGGTCAATTCACCCCTCCACTTT
TRBD1	NA	TRBV27	TRBJ1-3	CASGSQGAGNTIYF	TGTGCCAGCGGGTCCCAGGGGGCAGGAAACACCATATATTTT